The TCR beta chain described here comes from a study of blood T cell repertoires in COVID-19. The wider study: COVID-19 samples from acute and convalescent phases originated in the United States, Italy and Spain. T cells, B-cell-depleted T cells, or PBMCs supplied cDNA or gDNA.

In the source study's methods: From reference gene primer amplification, estimates of nucleated cell counts were derived. Generated by immunoSEQ multiplex PCR, the TCRdb table keeps only in-frame clones and is missing some. Clone size and V and J calls were adopted from that table, with D and trimming inferred from the DNA. Here the sample spans over 60,000 clones, 85% to 90% being singletons. V was pared by 7 bases and J by 4 bases, with 18 bases between. The CDR3 totals 16 residues. CDR1 SGDLS and CDR2 YYNGEE come from the germline V gene. The chain couples TRBV9 to TRBJ1-6, with no clear D. This receptor was identified in an elderly man with acute or convalescent COVID-19. Sequencing was done on a sample of peripheral blood. CDR3 residues: CASGPSHGLYNSPLHF. The DNA of the CDR3 is TGTGCCAGCGGGCCCTCTCATGGGTTGTATAATTCACCCCTCCACTTT.